This T cell receptor (beta chain) emerged from a study of blood T cell repertoires in COVID-19. At the level of the study: Material from acute and convalescent COVID-19 was sourced from the United States, Italy and Spain. Sample material is recorded as cDNA or gDNA derived from T cells, B-cell-depleted T cells, or PBMCs.

V lost 4 bases, J lost 0 bases, and 7 bases stayed unmatched. Germline lookup yields CDR1 SGDLS and CDR2 YYNGEE. The CDR3 length is 18 residues. Sequencing was performed with immunoSEQ multiplex PCR; in TCRdb, only in-frame clones are kept and a portion is missing. The sample gives about 190,000 clones, around 80% of which show up once; around 19% is in the top ten. The chain joins TRBV9 to TRBJ2-6; TRBD1 aligns across 10 bases. Sequenced material: peripheral blood. This sequence was found in a human donor in a cohort sampled during active COVID-19. In nucleotides, the CDR3 is TGTGCCAGCAGCCCCCGACAGGGGGCCCTCTCTGGGGCCAACGTCCTGACTTTC. It specifies CASSPRQGALSGANVLTF.